This TCR beta chain was recorded in a study of T cell responses to AZD1222 COVID-19 vaccine. On the study more broadly: Pooled samples include second doses given at about 4 or 12 weeks.

Germline V lookup: CDR1 MNHEY, CDR2 SVGAGI. Germline trimming cut 6 bases from V and 2 bases from J; bases unmatched to any gene: 4. The CDR3 sequence is 14 residues long. The repertoire was sequenced with immunoSEQ multiplex PCR; TCRdb's copy has only in-frame clones and lacks some. The sample shows fewer than 130,000 clones, about 88% of them seen only once. Study-wide findings and caveats: Donors skewed white British and female; clonal diversity was possibly underestimated. Seropositive AZD1222 recipients at baseline numbered only 6 or 7.

As concerns this clone: What it binds is unknown.

V gene TRBV6-5 combines with J gene TRBJ2-7; 10 bases align to TRBD2. The receptor comes from an adult in good health. Sequencing used peripheral blood, obtained on day 0 of AZD1222 vaccination. The CDR3 region is CASRGLAAPYEQYF. The CDR3 DNA is TGTGCCAGCAGAGGACTAGCGGCCCCCTACGAGCAGTACTTC.